This T cell receptor beta chain is from a study of Ad26.COV2.S vaccination and SARS-CoV-2 variants. As for the study in general: Ad26.COV2.S shots went into the muscle once or twice, 56 days apart.

Trimming cost V 6 bases and J 0 bases, with 11 bases left between them. The V gene's germline CDR1 is MNHEY and CDR2 SVGAGI. The CDR3 length is 14 residues. Concerning this clone itself: Its antigen is as yet unknown.

The table came from immunoSEQ multiplex PCR; TCRdb's copy has only in-frame clones and leaves some out. The data contain 410,000 or so clones, about nine tenths of them seen just once; the ten biggest clones take up approximately 1.7%. General study points: For non-spike TCRs, breadth in vaccine recipients resembled that in placebo recipients. Researchers cautioned that TCR breadth and depth analyses may have underestimated total T cell responses. While placebo recipients had lower spike-specific TCR breadth, vaccine recipients had more.

Described treatment: 15 to 20 received Ad26.COV2.S at low or high dose, single or two shots; 5 received placebo; per-sample allocation not given. Repertoires come from day 63 after the first vaccine or placebo injection. The V gene is TRBV6-5, the J gene TRBJ1-1; tentatively, D is TRBD1 (5 bases). This sample comprised peripheral blood, obtained in a trial of Ad26.COV2.S vaccine versus placebo. The sequence was collected from a person between 18 and 65 years old who received the Ad26.COV2.S COVID-19 vaccine or a placebo. The CDR3 DNA reads as TGTGCCAGCAGCCTCGGGACGGTGAACACTGAAGCTTTCTTT. This translates into CASSLGTVNTEAFF.